This TCR beta chain emerged from a study of brain T cells in children with intractable seizures. Study-level points and caveats: Pre- and post-surgery blood differed in depth, so pre-surgery absences may be undersampling.

Assay used: immunoSEQ multiplex PCR; TCRdb lists only in-frame clones, some missing. The repertoire holds hundreds of thousands of clones, with nearly 95% as singletons. Comments on this clone: The target antigen is unknown.

The time point here: blood from clinic visit 5 months post-surgery; TSC patient then seizure free. V lost 0 bases and J lost 5, with 10 bases in between. The CDR3 spans 14 residues. Germline CDR1 reads MGHRA; CDR2 reads YSYEKL. The sample was peripheral blood, taken around 5 months after surgery. The source is a boy younger than two with tuberous sclerosis and intractable seizures. The chain has TRBV4-1 and TRBJ2-5; unclear D gene. The CDR3 sequence is CASSQDPIGETQYF. CDR3 in DNA: TGCGCCAGCAGCCAAGATCCAATTGGCGAGACCCAGTACTTC.